These 18 T cell receptor beta chains share one sample of origin, sequenced in a study of blood T cell repertoires in COVID-19. The repertoire was sequenced with immunoSEQ multiplex PCR; TCRdb's copy has only in-frame clones and lacks some. The sample holds about 160,000 clones, about 87% seen once. Sequenced: peripheral blood. These receptors all come from a woman in her 70s with COVID-19, enrolled during active disease.

The rearrangement uses TRBV2 and TRBJ2-7; 7 bases map to TRBD1. Germline-derived CDR1 and CDR2 are SNHLY and FYNNEI. The CDR3 covers 15 residues. V dropped 7 bases and J dropped 3; count of bases not matched to a gene: 12. CDR3 bases: TGTGCCAGCATCTCGGGCAGGGGGTTCGGCTACGAGCAGTACTTC. Its protein product is CASISGRGFGYEQYF.

The CDR3 loop is CASSLAGETQYF. The CDR3 nucleotides read TGCGCCAGCAGCTTGGCCGGGGAGACCCAGTACTTC. V is TRBV5-1 and J is TRBJ2-5; D is unclear. The germline V gene encodes CDR1 SGHRS and CDR2 YFSETQ. Trimming removed 0 bases at V and 5 bases at J, with 5 bases between. This CDR3 is built from 12 residues.

This rearrangement joins TRBV6-2 or TRBV6-3 to TRBJ2-3; 9 bases agree with TRBD2. The germline CDR1 and CDR2 sequences are MNHEY and SVGEGT. The CDR3 has 18 amino acids. The trim removed 2 bases at V and 0 bases at J, leaving 9 bases unmatched. CDR3 in DNA: TGTGCCAGCAGTTACGGATTTAGCGGGAGAACTAGCACAGATACGCAGTATTTT. As protein: CASSYGFSGRTSTDTQYF.

V and J are TRBV29-1 and TRBJ2-6, with 8 bases that match TRBD1. CDR3 size: 15 residues. Losses at the gene ends were 4 bases for V and 6 bases for J; bases not matched to a gene: 8. Germline values: CDR1 SQVTM, CDR2 ANQGSEA. The CDR3 bases are TGCAGCGTTGGGGCAGGGGGCGTGCTGGCCAACGTCCTGACTTTC. The encoded protein is CSVGAGGVLANVLTF.

This clone has a single count. The J gene is TRBJ2-3, the V gene TRBV6-5; D may be TRBD2 (7 bases). In germline, CDR1 is MNHEY, CDR2 SVGAGI. The germline V and J ends were trimmed by 9 bases and 4 bases, with 17 bases remaining between them. CDR3 length: 14 residues. The CDR3 DNA sequence: TGTGCCAGTCGAGTCGGGGGGCGGGCAGATACGCAGTATTTT. This gives the protein CASRVGGRADTQYF.

J is TRBJ1-1 and V is TRBV5-1, with 8 bases that match TRBD1. The CDR3 loop spans 14 amino acids. Unmatched junction bases numbered 6, after V lost 3 bases and J lost 5 bases. In germline, CDR1 is SGHRS, CDR2 YFSETQ. This CDR3 reads CASSYDGQGTEAFF. The CDR3 DNA sequence: TGCGCCAGCAGCTACGACGGACAGGGAACTGAAGCTTTCTTT.

On this clone itself: At the DNA level, this CDR3 is encoded by other sequences in the same sample as well. The rearrangement uses TRBV29-1 and TRBJ2-5; 8 bases fit TRBD2. Germline CDR1 and CDR2: SQVTM and ANQGSEA. The CDR3 is 14 amino acids. The CDR3 here is CRVGGPGGGETQYF. The CDR3 DNA follows: TGCCGGGTGGGGGGCCCGGGGGGGGGAGAGACCCAGTACTTC.

The CDR3 DNA sequence: TGCAGTGCTAGTGGGATGGAGGGTGGAAATCAGCCCCAGCATTTT. Amino acids: CSASGMEGGNQPQHF. V gene TRBV20-1 combines with J gene TRBJ1-5, with D unclear. From germline, CDR1 is DFQATT and CDR2 SNEGSKA (reference sequence). Deletions cut 3 bases from V and 4 bases from J, with 16 bases between. The CDR3 totals 15 residues.

The chain is built from TRBV18 and TRBJ1-2; no definite D call. The germline V gene encodes CDR1 KGHSH and CDR2 LQKENI. CDR3 length equals 12 residues. V was clipped by 3 bases and J by 7 bases, with 9 bases between them. This CDR3 is CASSPQVAGYTF. CDR3 nucleotide sequence: TGTGCCAGCTCACCCCAGGTCGCTGGCTACACCTTC.

The genes are TRBV11-2 and TRBJ2-7; D is perhaps TRBD1 (5 bases). The CDR3 contains 16 residues. The germline CDR1 and CDR2 sequences are SGHAT and FQNNGV. V was trimmed by 3 bases and J by 3 bases, leaving 18 bases between them. CDR3 DNA: TGTGCCAGCAGCTTCCCACAGGCAGAATTACACTACGAGCAGTACTTC. This encodes CASSFPQAELHYEQYF.

The chain has TRBV7-8 and TRBJ2-2; TRBD1 matches 10 bases. This CDR3 is 13 amino acids long. The germline V gene encodes CDR1 SGHVS and CDR2 FQNEAQ. This CDR3 reads CGGQGANTGELFF. For the CDR3, the DNA is TGTGGTGGACAGGGGGCGAACACCGGGGAGCTGTTTTTT.

The chain uses TRBV3-1 (or the pseudogene TRBV3-2) and TRBJ2-7; D might be TRBD1 (6 bases). Per the germline V gene, CDR1 is LGHDT and CDR2 is YNNKEL (reference sequence). Between the trimmed V and J ends, which lost 3 bases and 3 bases, there was a span of 12 bases. The CDR3 consists of 14 residues. Here the CDR3 reads CASSQGQGIYEQYF. For the CDR3, the DNA is TGTGCCAGCAGCCAGGGGCAGGGGATCTACGAGCAGTACTTC.

V gene TRBV19 combines with J gene TRBJ2-7; 8 nucleotides match TRBD1. The CDR3 covers 13 residues. The J segment lost 0 bases and the V segment lost 10 bases, leaving 5 bases of the junction unmatched. CDR1 and CDR2 from the germline V gene are LNHDA and SQIVND (reference sequence). CDR3 amino acids: CATGGQASYEQYF. The CDR3, as DNA: TGTGCCACCGGGGGACAGGCCTCCTACGAGCAGTACTTC.

The chain is built from TRBV7-9 and TRBJ2-7; 7 bases agree with TRBD1. Per germline, CDR1 SEHNR and CDR2 FQNEAQ (reference sequence). The CDR3 spans 13 residues. V lost 7 bases to trimming and J lost 0 bases; unmatched junction nucleotides: 3. In nucleotides, the CDR3 is TGTGCCAGCACGAAGGGGGCCTCCTACGAGCAGTACTTC. This encodes CASTKGASYEQYF.

The chain employs TRBV4-2 and TRBJ2-2; 8 bases map to TRBD2. V lost 5 bases, J lost 7 bases, and 12 bases stayed unmatched. Germline CDR1 and CDR2: LGHNA and YNFKEQ. There are 16 residues in the CDR3. CDR3 loop: CASSERPGGPSGELFF. CDR3 in DNA: TGTGCCAGCAGCGAACGGCCGGGGGGGCCGAGCGGGGAGCTGTTTTTT.

The table lists this clone with a few counts. V and J are TRBV3-1 (or the pseudogene TRBV3-2) and TRBJ1-5, with 9 bases fitting TRBD1. This CDR3 is 15 amino acids long. V lost 2 bases to trimming and J lost 5 bases; unmatched junction nucleotides: 4. The V gene's germline CDR1 is LGHDT and CDR2 YNNKEL (reference sequence). The chain's CDR3 is CASSQTGQGDQPQHF. CDR3 bases: TGTGCCAGCAGCCAAACGGGACAGGGAGATCAGCCCCAGCATTTT.

This rearrangement joins TRBV12-3 or TRBV12-4 to TRBJ1-5; weak D call: TRBD1 (5 bases). The CDR3 spans 12 residues. V lost 4 bases to trimming and J lost 8 bases, with 9 bases between them. DNA for the CDR3: TGTGCCAGCAGTTCCCTCAGGGAGCCCCAGCATTTT. It codes for CASSSLREPQHF.

The genes are TRBV2 and TRBJ1-6, with TRBD1 identical over 11 bases. Germline CDR1 is SNHLY and CDR2 is FYNNEI. Unmatched junction bases numbered 6, after V lost 8 bases and J lost 3 bases. The CDR3 consists of 16 residues. The CDR3 is CASSDRGLDYNSPLHF. The DNA of the CDR3 is TGTGCCAGCTCGGACAGGGGGCTAGACTATAATTCACCCCTCCACTTT.